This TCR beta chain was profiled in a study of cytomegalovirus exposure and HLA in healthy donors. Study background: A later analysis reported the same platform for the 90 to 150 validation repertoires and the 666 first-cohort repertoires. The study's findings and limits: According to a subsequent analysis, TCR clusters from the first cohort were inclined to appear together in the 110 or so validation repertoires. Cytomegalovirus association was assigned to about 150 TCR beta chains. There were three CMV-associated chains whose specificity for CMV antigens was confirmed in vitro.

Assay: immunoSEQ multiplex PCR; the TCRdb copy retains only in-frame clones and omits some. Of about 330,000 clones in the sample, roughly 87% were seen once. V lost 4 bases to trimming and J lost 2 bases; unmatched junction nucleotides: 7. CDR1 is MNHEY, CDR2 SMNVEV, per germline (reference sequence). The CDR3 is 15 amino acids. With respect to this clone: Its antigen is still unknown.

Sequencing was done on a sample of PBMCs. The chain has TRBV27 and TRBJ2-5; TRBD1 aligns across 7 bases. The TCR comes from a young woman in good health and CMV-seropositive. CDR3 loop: CASSSGQVAQETQYF. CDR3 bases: TGTGCCAGCAGTTCAGGACAGGTCGCGCAAGAGACCCAGTACTTC.